This T cell receptor (beta chain) stems from a study of cytomegalovirus exposure and HLA in healthy donors. Study-level points and caveats: Later analysis demonstrated an association between a missense DCLRE1C variant and TCR beta V- and J-gene trimming.

The germline V gene has CDR1 SGHDN and CDR2 FVKESK. V was clipped by 6 bases and J by 5 bases, with 11 bases between them. This CDR3 contains 13 residues. As for this clone: The antigen remains unidentified.

Amplification used 60 Vbeta primers and 13 Jbeta primers. The data were produced by immunoSEQ multiplex PCR, yet TCRdb's version contains in-frame clones alone and is incomplete. Seen here are more than 95,000 clones, roughly 80% observed once, and the top ten hold about 5%. The sample consisted of PBMCs. The TCR was taken from a man aged 45-65 years in good health and CMV-seropositive. The rearrangement joins TRBV14 to TRBJ2-1; tentative D call: TRBD1 (5 bases). The CDR3 sequence is CASSPGSHNEQFF. CDR3 in DNA: TGTGCCAGCAGTCCAGGGTCCCACAATGAGCAGTTCTTC.